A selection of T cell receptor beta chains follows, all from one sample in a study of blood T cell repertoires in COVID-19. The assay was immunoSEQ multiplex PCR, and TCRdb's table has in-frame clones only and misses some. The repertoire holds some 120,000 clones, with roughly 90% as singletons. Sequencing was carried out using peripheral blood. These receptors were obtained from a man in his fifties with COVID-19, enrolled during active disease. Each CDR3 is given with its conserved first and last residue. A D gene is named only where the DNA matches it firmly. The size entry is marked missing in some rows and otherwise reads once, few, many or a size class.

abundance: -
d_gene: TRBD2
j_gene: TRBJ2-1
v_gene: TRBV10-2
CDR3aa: CASSLTSVIVNEQFF
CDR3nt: TGCGCCAGCAGTCTGACTAGCGTTATCGTCAATGAGCAGTTCTTC

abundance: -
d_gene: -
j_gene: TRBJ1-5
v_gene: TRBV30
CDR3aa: CAWSLSSGQPQHF
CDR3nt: TGTGCCTGGAGTCTCTCTTCGGGACAGCCCCAGCATTTT

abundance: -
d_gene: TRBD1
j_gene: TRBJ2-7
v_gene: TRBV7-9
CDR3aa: CASSLATGTGYEQYF
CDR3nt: TGTGCCAGCAGCTTAGCGACCGGGACAGGGTACGAGCAGTACTTC

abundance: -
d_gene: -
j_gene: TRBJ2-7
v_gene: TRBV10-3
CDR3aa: CAIKTGVVEQYF
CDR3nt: TGTGCCATCAAGACAGGAGTTGTCGAGCAGTACTTC

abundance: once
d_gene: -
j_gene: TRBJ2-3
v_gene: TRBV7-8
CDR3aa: CASSLERRDTQYF
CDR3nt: TGTGCCAGCAGCTTAGAGAGGAGAGATACGCAGTATTTT

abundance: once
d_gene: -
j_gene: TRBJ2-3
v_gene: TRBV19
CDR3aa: CASTSGPSTDTQYF
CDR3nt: TGTGCCAGCACAAGCGGGCCTAGCACAGATACGCAGTATTTT

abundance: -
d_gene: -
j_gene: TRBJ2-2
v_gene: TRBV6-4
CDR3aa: CASSDSSGNTGELFF
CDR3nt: TGTGCCAGCAGTGACTCCAGCGGGAACACCGGGGAGCTGTTTTTT

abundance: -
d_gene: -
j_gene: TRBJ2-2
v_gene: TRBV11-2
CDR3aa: CASSPIPGTGELFF
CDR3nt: TGTGCCAGCAGCCCAATCCCGGGCACCGGGGAGCTGTTTTTT

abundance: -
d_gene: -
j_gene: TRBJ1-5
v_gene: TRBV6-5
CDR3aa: CASRIGEVSNQPQHF
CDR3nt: TGTGCCAGCAGAATTGGGGAGGTGAGCAATCAGCCCCAGCATTTT

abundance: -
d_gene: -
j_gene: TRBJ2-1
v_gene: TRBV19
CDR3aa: CASKPAKSSYNEQFF
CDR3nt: TGTGCCAGTAAGCCTGCGAAGAGCTCCTACAATGAGCAGTTCTTC

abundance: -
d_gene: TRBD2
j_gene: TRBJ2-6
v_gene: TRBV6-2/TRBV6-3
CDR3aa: CASSGGLAGATGANVLTF
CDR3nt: TGTGCCAGCAGTGGTGGACTAGCGGGAGCTACTGGGGCCAACGTCCTGACTTTC

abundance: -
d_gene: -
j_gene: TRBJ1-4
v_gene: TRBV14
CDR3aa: CASSQFPLSDKTEKLFF
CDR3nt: TGTGCCAGCAGCCAATTCCCCCTATCGGACAAGACTGAAAAACTGTTTTTT

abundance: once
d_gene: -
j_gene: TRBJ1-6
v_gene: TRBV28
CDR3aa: CASSSPTSPLHF
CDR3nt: TGTGCCAGCAGTTCCCCTACCTCACCCCTCCACTTT

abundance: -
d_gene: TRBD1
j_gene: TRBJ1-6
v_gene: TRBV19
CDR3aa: CASRGQAAESPLHF
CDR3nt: TGTGCCAGTAGAGGACAGGCGGCAGAATCACCCCTCCACTTT

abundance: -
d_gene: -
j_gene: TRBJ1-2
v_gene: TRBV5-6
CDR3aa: CASSLSGGYTF
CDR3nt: TGTGCCAGCAGCTTGAGCGGTGGCTACACCTTC

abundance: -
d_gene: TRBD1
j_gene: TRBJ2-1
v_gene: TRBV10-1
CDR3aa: CASSPGQGANEQFF
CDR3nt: TGCGCCAGCAGTCCTGGGCAGGGGGCGAATGAGCAGTTCTTC

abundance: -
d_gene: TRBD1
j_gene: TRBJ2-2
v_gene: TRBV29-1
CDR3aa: CSVGTGTNTGELFF
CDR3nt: TGCAGCGTGGGGACAGGGACGAACACCGGGGAGCTGTTTTTT

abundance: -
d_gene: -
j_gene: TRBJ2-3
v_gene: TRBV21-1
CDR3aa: CASSKGWGQAKPTDTQYF
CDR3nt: TGTGCCAGCAGCAAAGGATGGGGCCAGGCAAAACCCACAGATACGCAGTATTTT

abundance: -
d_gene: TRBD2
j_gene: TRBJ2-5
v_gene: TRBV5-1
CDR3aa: CASSLWGGETQYF
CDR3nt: TGCGCCAGCAGCCTCTGGGGGGGAGAGACCCAGTACTTC

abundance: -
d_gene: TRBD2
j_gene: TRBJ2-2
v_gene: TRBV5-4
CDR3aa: CASSLGVAGVPGELFF
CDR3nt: TGTGCCAGCAGCTTGGGGGTAGCGGGAGTCCCCGGGGAGCTGTTTTTT

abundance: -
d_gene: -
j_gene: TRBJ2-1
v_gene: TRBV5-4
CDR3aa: CASSQRLGNEQFF
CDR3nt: TGTGCCAGCAGCCAACGCCTCGGGAATGAGCAGTTCTTC

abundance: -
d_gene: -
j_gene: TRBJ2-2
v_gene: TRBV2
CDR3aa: CASRITGGELFF
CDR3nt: TGTGCCAGCAGGATTACGGGCGGGGAGCTGTTTTTT

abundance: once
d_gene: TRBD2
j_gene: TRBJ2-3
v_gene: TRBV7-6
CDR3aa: CASSLASAAGGTDTQYF
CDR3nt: TGTGCCAGCAGCTTAGCGTCGGCGGCGGGGGGCACAGATACGCAGTATTTT

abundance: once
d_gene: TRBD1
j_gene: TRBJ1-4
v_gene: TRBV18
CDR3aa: CASSPGGQGSEKLFF
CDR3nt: TGTGCCAGCTCACCTGGAGGACAGGGGTCTGAAAAACTGTTTTTT

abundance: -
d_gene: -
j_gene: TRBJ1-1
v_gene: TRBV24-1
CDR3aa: CATIRGTEAFF
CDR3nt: TGTGCCACCATAAGGGGCACTGAAGCTTTCTTT

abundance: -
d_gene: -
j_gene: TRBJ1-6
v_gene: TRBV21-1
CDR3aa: CASSKVGTGACNSPLHF
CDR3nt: -

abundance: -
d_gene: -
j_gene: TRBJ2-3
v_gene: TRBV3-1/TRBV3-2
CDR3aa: CASSQTGAGTDTQYF
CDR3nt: TGTGCCAGCAGCCAGACGGGAGCAGGGACAGATACGCAGTATTTT

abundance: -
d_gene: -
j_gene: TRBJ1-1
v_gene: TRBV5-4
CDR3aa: CASSSTPETEAFF
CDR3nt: TGTGCCAGCAGCTCTACTCCCGAGACTGAAGCTTTCTTT

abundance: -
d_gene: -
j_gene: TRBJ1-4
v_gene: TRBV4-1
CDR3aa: CASSLMTAANEKLFF
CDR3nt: TGCGCCAGCAGCTTAATGACAGCAGCAAATGAAAAACTGTTTTTT

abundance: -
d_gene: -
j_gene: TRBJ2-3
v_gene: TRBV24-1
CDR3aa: CATSDLRSTQYF
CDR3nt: TGTGCCACCAGTGATTTGCGGTCTACGCAGTATTTT

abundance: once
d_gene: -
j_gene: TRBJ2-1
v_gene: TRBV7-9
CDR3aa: CASTQRAGQINEQFF
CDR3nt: TGTGCCAGCACCCAGAGAGCAGGGCAAATCAATGAGCAGTTCTTC

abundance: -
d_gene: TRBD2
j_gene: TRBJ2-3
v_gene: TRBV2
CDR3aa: CASRRTSGTSTDTQYF
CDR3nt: TGTGCCAGCAGGAGGACTAGCGGAACTAGCACAGATACGCAGTATTTT

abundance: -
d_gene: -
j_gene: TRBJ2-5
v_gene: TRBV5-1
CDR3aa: CASSLAAGYQETQYF
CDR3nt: TGCGCCAGCAGCTTGGCGGCGGGATACCAAGAGACCCAGTACTTC

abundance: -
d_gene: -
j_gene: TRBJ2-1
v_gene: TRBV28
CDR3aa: CASSLANEQFF
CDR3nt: TGTGCCAGCAGTTTAGCGAATGAGCAGTTCTTC

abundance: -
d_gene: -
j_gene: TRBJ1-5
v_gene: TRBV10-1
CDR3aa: CASSEIRGKPQHF
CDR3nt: TGCGCCAGCAGTGAGATCAGGGGTAAGCCCCAGCATTTT

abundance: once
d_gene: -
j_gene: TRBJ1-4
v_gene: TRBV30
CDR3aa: CAWRGRETNEKLFF
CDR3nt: TGTGCCTGGAGGGGCAGGGAAACTAATGAAAAACTGTTTTTT

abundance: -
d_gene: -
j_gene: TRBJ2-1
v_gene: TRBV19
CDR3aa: CASSIDSNSYNEQFF
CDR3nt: TGTGCCAGTAGTATCGACTCCAACTCCTACAATGAGCAGTTCTTC

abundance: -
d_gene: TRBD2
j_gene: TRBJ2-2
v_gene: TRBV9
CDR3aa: CASSLGLVGELFF
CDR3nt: TGTGCCAGCAGCCTCGGACTAGTCGGGGAGCTGTTTTTT

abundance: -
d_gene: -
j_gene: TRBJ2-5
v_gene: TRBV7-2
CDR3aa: CASSPHYQETQYF
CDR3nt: TGTGCCAGCAGCCCCCACTACCAAGAGACCCAGTACTTC

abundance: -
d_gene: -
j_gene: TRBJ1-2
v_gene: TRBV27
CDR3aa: CASSLGGARDGYTF
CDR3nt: TGTGCCAGCAGTCTAGGAGGGGCGCGGGATGGCTACACCTTC

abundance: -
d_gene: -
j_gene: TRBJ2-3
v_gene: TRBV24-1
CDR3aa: CATSDPQGLNTQYF
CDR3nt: TGTGCCACCAGTGATCCCCAGGGGTTAAATACGCAGTATTTT

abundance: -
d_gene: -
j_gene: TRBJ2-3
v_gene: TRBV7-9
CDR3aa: CASSTRSRPDTQYF
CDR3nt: TGTGCCAGCAGCACACGGAGCCGGCCGGATACGCAGTATTTT

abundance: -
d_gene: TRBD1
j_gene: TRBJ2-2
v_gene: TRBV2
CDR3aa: CASKGQPASTGELFF
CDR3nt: TGTGCCAGCAAGGGACAGCCTGCGAGCACCGGGGAGCTGTTTTTT

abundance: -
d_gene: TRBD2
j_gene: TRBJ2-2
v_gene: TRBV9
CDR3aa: CASSVGLAGGSNTGELFF
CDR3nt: TGTGCCAGCAGCGTAGGACTAGCGGGAGGGTCGAACACCGGGGAGCTGTTTTTT

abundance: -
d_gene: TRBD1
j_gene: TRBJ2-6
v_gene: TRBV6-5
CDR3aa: CASSNRGPGANVLTF
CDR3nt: TGTGCCAGCAGTAACAGGGGGCCCGGGGCCAACGTCCTGACTTTC

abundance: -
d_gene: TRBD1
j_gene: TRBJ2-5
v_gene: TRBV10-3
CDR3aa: CAISGTGVGSETQYF
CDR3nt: TGTGCCATCAGCGGGACAGGGGTTGGGTCAGAGACCCAGTACTTC

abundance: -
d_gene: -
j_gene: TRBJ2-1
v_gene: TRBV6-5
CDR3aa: CASSYANNEQFF
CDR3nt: TGTGCCAGCAGTTACGCGAACAATGAGCAGTTCTTC

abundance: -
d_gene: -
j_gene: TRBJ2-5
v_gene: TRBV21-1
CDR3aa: CASSKGRGRETQYF
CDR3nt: TGTGCCAGCAGCAAAGGCAGGGGGCGTGAGACCCAGTACTTC

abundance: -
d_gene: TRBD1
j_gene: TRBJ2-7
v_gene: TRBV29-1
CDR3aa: CSVEAGDRGFDEQYF
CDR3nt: TGCAGCGTTGAAGCTGGGGACAGGGGGTTCGACGAGCAGTACTTC

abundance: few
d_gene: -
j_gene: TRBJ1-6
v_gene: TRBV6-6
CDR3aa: CASTPFLQGSPLHF
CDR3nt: TGTGCCAGCACTCCTTTTCTACAGGGTTCACCCCTCCACTTT

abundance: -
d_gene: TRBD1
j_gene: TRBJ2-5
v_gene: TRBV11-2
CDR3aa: CASSSIRDRGPETQYF
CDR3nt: TGTGCCAGCAGCTCGATCCGGGACAGGGGGCCTGAGACCCAGTACTTC

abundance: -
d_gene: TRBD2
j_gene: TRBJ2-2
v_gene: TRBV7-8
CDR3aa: CASSSGLAGGSSTGELFF
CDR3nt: TGTGCCAGCAGCTCGGGACTAGCGGGAGGGTCTTCGACCGGGGAGCTGTTTTTT

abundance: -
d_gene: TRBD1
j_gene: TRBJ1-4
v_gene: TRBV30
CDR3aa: CAWSSTGTEVEKLFF
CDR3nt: TGTGCCTGGAGTTCCACCGGGACAGAGGTTGAAAAACTGTTTTTT

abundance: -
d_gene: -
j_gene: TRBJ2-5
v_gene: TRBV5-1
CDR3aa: CASSLNIKETQYF
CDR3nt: TGCGCCAGCAGCTTGAACATCAAAGAGACCCAGTACTTC

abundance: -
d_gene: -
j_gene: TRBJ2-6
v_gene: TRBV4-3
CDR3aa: CASSQPGAGANVLTF
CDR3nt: TGCGCCAGCAGCCAACCAGGGGCTGGGGCCAACGTCCTGACTTTC

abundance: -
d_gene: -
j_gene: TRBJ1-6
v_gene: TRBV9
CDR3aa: CASSVHGGGVNNSPLHF
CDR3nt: TGTGCCAGCAGCGTTCATGGGGGCGGCGTTAACAATTCACCCCTCCACTTT

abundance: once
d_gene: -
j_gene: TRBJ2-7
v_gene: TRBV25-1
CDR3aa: CASSDRGSLYEQYF
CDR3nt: TGTGCCAGCAGTGACCGTGGCTCTTTGTACGAGCAGTACTTC

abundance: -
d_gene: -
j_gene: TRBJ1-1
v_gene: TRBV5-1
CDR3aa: CASSMRTDNTEAFF
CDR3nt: TGCGCCAGCAGCATGAGGACAGATAACACTGAAGCTTTCTTT